These 28 T cell receptor beta chains were sequenced from one sample in a study of T cells after yellow fever vaccination. Using its own MiXCR run on the 5' RACE reads, TCRdb lists one record per CDR3 protein. The table records about 220,000 distinct CDR3 sequences, roughly 3.3% of them present only once. Sample: CD4+ T cells sorted from PBMCs, taken 10 days after the yellow fever booster vaccination. Every receptor here comes from a man aged 18 to 30 who received the YFV17D yellow fever vaccine.

The rearrangement uses TRBV20-1 and TRBJ2-1; 10 bases agree with TRBD1. This CDR3 contains 16 residues. With 1 base clipped from V and 1 base from J, the junction kept 4 bases outside the gene matches. Looked up from germline, CDR1 is DFQATT and CDR2 is SNEGSKA (reference sequence). The CDR3 DNA is TGCAGTGCTAGAGGGACAGGGGGTCATTCCTACAATGAGCAGTTCTTC. This codes for CSARGTGGHSYNEQFF.

This clonotype has a count of ten or more. The V gene is TRBV20-1, the J gene TRBJ2-1; unclear D gene. Trimming took 3 bases from V and 14 from J, leaving 14 bases between them. Germline values: CDR1 DFQATT, CDR2 SNEGSKA (reference sequence). CDR3 length: 11 residues. The CDR3 nucleotides read TGCAGTGCTAGGCCCTCGAAGGGTGAGTTCTTC. Protein sequence: CSARPSKGEFF.

V is TRBV5-6 and J is TRBJ2-2, with TRBD2 matching over 10 bases. V dropped 1 base and J dropped 5; count of bases not matched to a gene: 8. CDR3 length equals 17 residues. Germline V gives CDR1 SGHDT, CDR2 YYEEEE. The CDR3 is CASSLYLAGALTGELFF. The DNA for the CDR3 is TGTGCCAGCAGCTTGTATCTAGCGGGGGCCTTGACCGGGGAGCTGTTTTTT.

This clonotype was seen ten or more times. This chain joins TRBV5-6 and TRBJ2-7; 8 bases line up with TRBD2. The CDR3 is 15 amino acids. V shed 4 bases, J shed 0 bases, and the junction held 6 bases outside the gene matches. Per the germline V gene, CDR1 is SGHDT and CDR2 is YYEEEE. This CDR3 is CASSPPRGGSYEQYV. CDR3 DNA sequence: TGTGCCAGCAGCCCTCCCCGGGGGGGCTCCTACGAGCAGTACGTC.

This clonotype was recorded at least ten times. The CDR3 DNA follows: TGTGCCAGCAGTACAGGGCCACGTTATGGCTACACCTTC. Translating it yields CASSTGPRYGYTF. The chain joins TRBV12-3 or TRBV12-4 to TRBJ1-2; the D gene is possibly TRBD1 (6 bases). The CDR3 runs 13 residues. The V end was cut by 5 bases, the J end by 5 bases, with 12 bases between.

This clonotype has a count of ten or more. The chain combines TRBV4-3 with TRBJ2-7; no firm D call. Trimming left V 0 bases short and J 3 bases short, with 12 bases between. The CDR3 extends over 15 amino acids. Germline V gives CDR1 LGHNA, CDR2 YSLEER. CDR3 sequence (DNA): TGCGCCAGCAGCCAAGATCCTCGAGCCCACTACGAGCAGTACTTC. Protein product: CASSQDPRAHYEQYF.

This clonotype was picked up many times. The rearrangement uses TRBV20-1 and TRBJ1-1; 8 nucleotides match TRBD1. CDR3 size: 12 residues. CDR1 is DFQATT and CDR2 is SNEGSKA in the germline V gene (reference sequence). V shed 3 bases, J shed 7 bases, and the junction held 4 bases outside the gene matches. Written as DNA, the CDR3 is TGCAGTGCTAGCAGGGGGCAAGGTGAAGCTTTCTTT. Translating it yields CSASRGQGEAFF.

The chain has TRBV7-2 and TRBJ1-2; no firm D call. Per the germline V gene, CDR1 is SGHTA and CDR2 is FQGNSA. The CDR3 spans 13 residues. V dropped 5 bases and J dropped 7 bases, with 14 bases sitting between them. The CDR3 sequence is CASSPRELSGYTF. The CDR3 DNA sequence: TGTGCCAGCAGCCCCCGAGAGTTAAGTGGCTACACCTTC.

This clonotype has ten or more counts. The J gene is TRBJ2-1, the V gene TRBV6-2 or TRBV6-3; tentative D call: TRBD2 (5 bases). The CDR3 is 14 amino acids. The germline V gene has CDR1 MNHEY and CDR2 SVGEGT. V lost 8 bases and J 5 bases, leaving 16 bases between the germline ends. In nucleotides, the CDR3 is TGTGCCAGCTCATGGACTTTCTACCACAATGAGCAGTTCTTC. Protein product: CASSWTFYHNEQFF.

This clonotype was found many times. The V gene is TRBV6-6, the J gene TRBJ2-5, with D unresolved. V gave up 10 bases and J gave up 4 bases, with 19 bases separating them. Germline V gene data show CDR1 as MNHNY and CDR2 as SVGAGI (reference sequence). This CDR3 spans 14 amino acids. The CDR3 loop reads CATVPLGRRETQYF. CDR3 nucleotides: TGTGCCACCGTACCGCTCGGGCGAAGAGAGACCCAGTACTTC.

In this sample, this clonotype turned up many times. The chain recombines TRBV29-1 with TRBJ2-2; D is possibly TRBD2 (5 bases). CDR1 is SQVTM, CDR2 ANQGSEA, per germline. This CDR3 has 14 residues. Trimming took off 7 bases at V and 1 base at J, with 13 bases between the two ends. This chain's CDR3 is CSAGSAVNTGELFF. CDR3 in DNA: TGCAGCGCTGGATCAGCGGTGAACACCGGGGAGCTGTTTTTT.

This clonotype has ten or more counts. The chain links TRBV24-1 to TRBJ1-5; 9 nucleotides line up with TRBD1. The trim removed 4 bases at V and 3 bases at J, leaving 3 bases unmatched. The CDR3 is 15 residues long. Germline V gene sequence: CDR1 KGHDR, CDR2 SFDVKD. CDR3 in DNA: TGTGCCACCAGTGAGGGGACAGGGTTCAATCAGCCCCAGCATTTT. It specifies CATSEGTGFNQPQHF.

This clonotype occurred many times. This chain links TRBV5-5 with TRBJ1-5, with TRBD1 identical over 10 bases. Germline CDR1 reads SGHKS; CDR2 reads YYEKEE (reference sequence). The CDR3 runs to 15 residues. The J segment lost 7 bases and the V segment lost 0 bases, leaving 4 bases of the junction unmatched. The CDR3 nucleotides are TGTGCCAGCAGCTTGGGGGACAGGGGACGGCAGCCCCAGCATTTT. It codes for CASSLGDRGRQPQHF. Together with reference TRBV5-5 and TRBJ1-5, the CDR3 gives the full variable domain: DAGVTQSPTHLIKTRGQQVTLRCSPISGHKSVSWYQQVLGQGPQFIFQYYEKEERGRGNFPDRFSARQFPNYSSELNVNALLLGDSALYLCASSLGDRGRQPQHFGDGTRLSIL.

A note on this clonotype: A much larger clone differs from this one at a single base, so this may be a read error. Since no conserved phenylalanine or tryptophan closes the CDR3, a read error is the likely cause. This sequence joins TRBV12-3 or TRBV12-4 and TRBJ2-7, with 12 bases aligning to TRBD2. The trim removed 6 bases at V and 1 base at J, leaving 10 bases unmatched. CDR3 length: 17 residues. DNA of the CDR3: TGTGCCAGCAGCCGAACTAGCGGGGGGACCATATCCTACGAGCAGTACCTC. Protein sequence: CASSRTSGGTISYEQYL.

This clonotype came up many times. This chain links TRBV28 with TRBJ2-7; unclear D gene. The CDR3 sequence is 13 residues long. Trimming took off 6 bases at V and 3 bases at J, with 12 bases between the two ends. Germline CDR1 is MDHEN and CDR2 is SYDVKM. The CDR3 spells CASSPLLGYEQYV. The CDR3 DNA follows: TGTGCCAGCAGCCCGTTGCTCGGCTACGAGCAGTACGTC.

This clonotype was observed many times. The chain recombines TRBV25-1 with TRBJ2-5; a possible D gene is TRBD2 (6 bases). Germline CDR1 reads MGHDK; CDR2 reads SYGVNS. The CDR3 has 12 amino acids. With 8 bases removed from V and 3 bases from J, the gap between germline ends came to 10 bases. In DNA form, the CDR3 reads TGTGCCAGCCGGGACTTTAAAGAGACCCAGTACTTC. It encodes CASRDFKETQYF.

This clonotype was recorded many times. The V and J genes are TRBV7-9 and TRBJ2-2; 9 bases map to TRBD2. The V gene end was trimmed by 4 bases and the J gene end by 5 bases; junction bases not matched to a gene: 8. Germline assignment: CDR1 SEHNR and CDR2 FQNEAQ (reference sequence). The CDR3 is 16 amino acids. CDR3 loop: CASSYSGTSRTGELFF. The CDR3 coding sequence is TGTGCCAGCAGCTACTCCGGGACTAGCCGGACCGGGGAGCTGTTTTTT.

The table lists this clonotype with many counts. This chain links TRBV9 with TRBJ2-5, with TRBD1 matching over 9 bases. Germline CDR1 SGDLS, CDR2 YYNGEE. The CDR3 has 14 residues. The J segment lost 3 bases and the V segment lost 4 bases, leaving 4 bases of the junction unmatched. The CDR3 DNA reads as TGTGCCAGCAGCTCAAGGACAGGGGAAGAGACCCAGTACTTC. Amino acid sequence: CASSSRTGEETQYF.

This clonotype was detected many times. The chain carries TRBV5-4 and TRBJ2-3; D gene uncertain. This CDR3 has 13 residues. Germline V lookup: CDR1 SGHNT, CDR2 YYREEE (reference sequence). The V end lost 2 bases, the J end lost 6 bases, and 10 bases lay between the germline ends. DNA for the CDR3: TGTGCCAGCAGCTTACCTCATGAGGATACGCAGTATTTT. It is translated as CASSLPHEDTQYF.

This clonotype was counted many times. This sequence joins TRBV7-3 and TRBJ2-3; 10 nucleotides align to TRBD1. The trim removed 1 base at V and 5 bases at J, leaving 6 bases unmatched. The CDR3 covers 16 residues. Looked up from germline, CDR1 is SGHTA and CDR2 is FQGTGA. CDR3 in amino acids: CASSLNLGTGEDTQYF. The CDR3 region has the DNA TGTGCCAGCAGCTTAAACCTTGGGACAGGGGAAGATACGCAGTATTTT.

The rearrangement uses TRBV20-1 and TRBJ2-1, with a tentative D call TRBD2 (6 bases). This CDR3 spans 13 amino acids. The germline V gene has CDR1 DFQATT and CDR2 SNEGSKA (reference sequence). The V end was cut by 6 bases, the J end by 8 bases, with 17 bases between. Here the CDR3 reads CSAFGVGGHEQFF. CDR3 DNA sequence: TGCAGTGCCTTTGGGGTGGGGGGACATGAGCAGTTCTTC.

This clonotype was recorded many times. The V call is TRBV6-5, the J call TRBJ1-5; D is ambiguous. Looked up from germline, CDR1 is MNHEY and CDR2 is SVGAGI. The CDR3 runs 13 residues. Between the trimmed V and J ends, which lost 0 bases and 2 bases, there was a span of 2 bases. CDR3 residues: CASSYSRNQPQHF. The CDR3, as DNA: TGTGCCAGCAGTTACTCGCGCAATCAGCCCCAGCATTTT.

The CDR3 DNA sequence: TGCGCCAGCAGCTTGAACGGGATGATCTACAATGAGCAGTTCTTC. This codes for CASSLNGMIYNEQFF. This rearrangement joins TRBV5-1 to TRBJ2-1; D is perhaps TRBD2 (5 bases). V was clipped by 1 base and J by 3 bases, with 11 bases between them. Germline CDR1 SGHRS, CDR2 YFSETQ. There are 15 residues in the CDR3.

At least ten counts were recorded for this clonotype. The J gene is TRBJ1-1, the V gene TRBV5-4, with D tentatively TRBD1 (6 bases). Per the germline V gene, CDR1 is SGHNT and CDR2 is YYREEE (reference sequence). This CDR3 has 14 residues. Trimming took 6 bases from V and 2 from J, leaving 14 bases between them. CDR3 DNA sequence: TGTGCCAGCACGACAGGTGGAACCAACACTGAAGCTTTCTTT. Translated, it gives CASTTGGTNTEAFF. Supplemented by reference TRBV5-4 and TRBJ1-1, the full variable domain reads ETGVTQSPTHLIKTRGQQVTLRCSSQSGHNTVSWYQQALGQGPQFIFQYYREEENGRGNFPPRFSGLQFPNYSSELNVNALELDDSALYLCASTTGGTNTEAFFGQGTRLTVV.

This clonotype was counted ten times or more. This chain links TRBV4-1 with TRBJ2-3; no reliable D call. Deletions cut 2 bases from V and 2 bases from J, with 8 bases between. Germline assignment: CDR1 MGHRA and CDR2 YSYEKL. The CDR3 sequence is 14 residues long. The CDR3 is CASSQNGFTDTQYF. The CDR3 nucleotides are TGCGCCAGCAGCCAAAACGGGTTCACAGATACGCAGTATTTT.

This clonotype was recorded many times. V gene TRBV12-3 or TRBV12-4 combines with J gene TRBJ1-2, with TRBD1 matching 9 bases. After removal of 8 bases from V and 2 bases from J, the junction contained 12 bases not matched to a gene. CDR3 length: 16 residues. The CDR3: CASSWGSTGGNYGYTF. DNA of the CDR3: TGTGCCAGCTCTTGGGGTTCGACAGGGGGAAACTATGGCTACACCTTC.

V gene TRBV21-1 combines with J gene TRBJ2-2. TRBV21-1 is given as a pseudogene. CDR3 length equals 15 residues. The CDR3 sequence: CASSKKRTYTGELFF. In DNA, the CDR3 is TGTGCCAGCAGCAAGAAGAGGACCTACACCGGGGAGCTGTTTTTT.

This clonotype was recorded many times. The chain joins TRBV5-1 to TRBJ1-2, with TRBD1 matching over 8 bases. J gave up 3 bases and V 2 bases, and 3 bases lay outside the gene matches. CDR3 size: 14 residues. CDR1 and CDR2 from the germline V gene are SGHRS and YFSETQ. The CDR3 region has the DNA TGCGCCAGCAGCTTCGGACAGGGAGACTATGGCTACACCTTC. This gives the protein CASSFGQGDYGYTF.